Presented here are 13 T cell receptor beta chains from one specimen sequenced in a study of shared clonotypes between healthy human individuals. Naive CD8 cells lacked CD45RO, underwent positive selection for CCR7 and left out terminally differentiated effector memory CD45RA+ cells. TCRdb's copy holds only in-frame clones and misses some; the assay was immunoSEQ multiplex PCR. The sample lists about 2.2 million clones; about 92% were seen once. The sample taken for sequencing was naive CD8+ T cells from PBMCs. Receptors originate from a man younger than 30 in good health. Some clones in this sample may be carry-over from other donors' samples.

The V call is TRBV11-2, the J call TRBJ1-1; a weak D match, TRBD1 (5 bases). V was trimmed by 5 bases and J by 2 bases, leaving 18 bases between them. The CDR3 runs 16 residues. In germline, CDR1 is SGHAT, CDR2 FQNNGV. DNA for the CDR3: TGTGCCAGCAGCAAATGGGAGGGGCGGGAAAACACTGAAGCTTTCTTT. Protein sequence: CASSKWEGRENTEAFF.

The chain has TRBV27 and TRBJ2-7; D possibly uses TRBD1 or TRBD2 (5 bases each). The CDR3 loop spans 14 amino acids. Germline loops: CDR1 MNHEY, CDR2 SMNVEV (reference sequence). Trimming removed 1 base at V and 4 bases at J, with 11 bases between. The CDR3 sequence: CASSLWGSEYEQYF. CDR3 coding DNA: TGTGCCAGCAGTTTATGGGGGAGTGAGTACGAGCAGTACTTC.

The chain links TRBV7-8 to TRBJ1-5, with D possibly matching TRBD1 (5 bases). Trimming removed 3 bases at V and 0 bases at J, with 9 bases between. Germline assignment: CDR1 SGHVS and CDR2 FQNEAQ. This CDR3 has 15 amino acids. CDR3: CASSFLQGSNQPQHF. CDR3 bases: TGTGCCAGCAGCTTCCTCCAGGGTAGCAATCAGCCCCAGCATTTT.

About this clone: Other DNA sequences in this sample translate to the same CDR3. The genes are TRBV5-1 and TRBJ1-2, with D hard to call. Trimming left V 1 base short and J 4 bases short, with 11 bases between. The CDR3 is made up of 14 amino acids. From germline, CDR1 is SGHRS and CDR2 YFSETQ. The CDR3 region is CASSLTGVGYGYTF. The DNA for the CDR3 is TGCGCCAGCAGCTTGACTGGTGTCGGCTATGGCTACACCTTC.

The chain is built from TRBV28 and TRBJ2-7, with 8 bases identical to TRBD1. Trimming removed 5 bases from V and 2 bases from J; junction bases left unmatched: 5. In germline, CDR1 is MDHEN, CDR2 SYDVKM. The CDR3 totals 14 residues. CDR3 DNA: TGTGCCAGCAGTCATGGGACAGGAGCCTACGAGCAGTACTTC. Amino acids: CASSHGTGAYEQYF.

This clone was picked up a small number of times. Different DNA sequences within this sample yield the same CDR3. The chain couples TRBV27 to TRBJ2-2, with no clear D. The germline V gene has CDR1 MNHEY and CDR2 SMNVEV (reference sequence). Trimming cost V 0 bases and J 4 bases, with 6 bases left between them. CDR3 size: 14 residues. CDR3: CASSLSGSTGELFF. In nucleotides, the CDR3 is TGTGCCAGCAGTTTATCTGGTAGCACCGGGGAGCTGTTTTTT.

The CDR3 DNA is TGTGCCAGCAGTTCCGCGACCTGGACCTACGAGCAGTACTTC. Amino acid sequence: CASSSATWTYEQYF. The genes are TRBV6-6 and TRBJ2-7; no clear D gene. This CDR3 region has 14 residues. V lost 4 bases and J lost 2, with 12 bases in between. Germline loops: CDR1 MNHNY, CDR2 SVGAGI (reference sequence).

The chain joins TRBV27 to TRBJ2-7; TRBD2 is a possible D gene (5 bases). V lost 5 bases and J 0 bases, leaving 17 bases between the germline ends. This CDR3 has 16 residues. The germline V gene has CDR1 MNHEY and CDR2 SMNVEV (reference sequence). The CDR3 DNA sequence: TGTGCCAGCAGTCCCCGTGAGGGCGCTAGCTCCTACGAGCAGTACTTC. Translating it yields CASSPREGASSYEQYF.

V and J are TRBV6-1 and TRBJ2-7; 10 positions agree with TRBD2. V gave up 6 bases and J gave up 0 bases; unmatched junction bases: 2. Germline V gene lookup returns CDR1 MNHNS and CDR2 SASEGT. CDR3 length: 14 residues. The CDR3 reads CASRPSGSSYEQYF. CDR3 nucleotide sequence: TGTGCCAGCAGGCCTAGCGGGAGCTCCTACGAGCAGTACTTC.

V and J are TRBV15 and TRBJ2-1, with 12 positions matching TRBD2. The CDR3 spans 19 residues. With 4 bases clipped from V and 7 bases from J, the junction kept 17 bases outside the gene matches. Germline CDR1 reads LNHNV; CDR2 reads YYDKDF (reference sequence). The CDR3 sequence is CATSTSLSTSGRSGNEQFF. In DNA form, the CDR3 reads TGTGCCACCAGCACCTCTTTATCTACTAGCGGGAGGTCAGGGAATGAGCAGTTCTTC.

The chain is built from TRBV7-2 and TRBJ2-5; a weak D match, TRBD2 (6 bases). Trimming shortened V by 6 bases and J by 1 base, and 12 bases separated the two germline ends. In germline, CDR1 is SGHTA, CDR2 FQGNSA. The CDR3 runs to 14 residues. The CDR3 DNA follows: TGTGCCAGCAGATCAGTCGGGAGCCAAGAGACCCAGTACTTC. Its translation is CASRSVGSQETQYF.

The chain is built from TRBV9 and TRBJ2-3, with 7 bases aligning to TRBD1. The germline V gene encodes CDR1 SGDLS and CDR2 YYNGEE. The CDR3 covers 16 residues. Trimming cost V 0 bases and J 0 bases; bases outside gene matches: 4. CDR3 region: CASSVDEGGSTDTQYF. CDR3 DNA sequence: TGTGCCAGCAGCGTAGATGAAGGGGGCAGCACAGATACGCAGTATTTT.

V is TRBV29-1 and J is TRBJ2-2; 7 nucleotides match TRBD1. The CDR3 contains 14 residues. With 8 bases clipped from V and 1 base from J, the junction kept 7 bases outside the gene matches. The V gene's germline CDR1 is SQVTM and CDR2 ANQGSEA. The CDR3: CSTTGQRNTGELFF. The CDR3 DNA sequence: TGCAGCACGACGGGACAGAGGAACACCGGGGAGCTGTTTTTT.